The rows below give T cell receptor beta chains drawn from one sample of a study of identical twins. Via MiXCR, TCRdb re-called the 5' RACE reads, giving one row per CDR3 protein. The sample includes around 650,000 distinct CDR3 sequences, under 8.5% of them seen just once. These data are also associated with another study on yellow fever vaccine responses in identical twins.

The sequencing sample was made of PBMCs. Every receptor here comes from a woman younger than 30 in good health. The CDR3 runs from the conserved cysteine through the conserved F or W. Fields, in order: J gene, V gene, clone size, D gene, CDR3 protein, CDR3 DNA. D genes are given only for firm matches. Clone size, where shown, is once, few, many, or a class for clones that have expanded.

TRBJ2-3 | TRBV5-1 | NA | TRBD1 | CASSLPGTGNPDTQYF | TGCGCCAGCAGCTTACCCGGGACAGGGAACCCAGATACGCAGTATTTT
TRBJ2-2 | TRBV7-9 | NA | NA | CASSFFAGDTGELFF | TGTGCCAGCAGCTTTTTCGCAGGGGACACCGGGGAGCTGTTTTTT
TRBJ2-2 | TRBV4-1 | NA | TRBD2 | CASSEGLAGSANTGELFF | TGCGCCAGCAGCGAGGGACTAGCGGGATCGGCGAACACCGGGGAGCTGTTTTTT
TRBJ2-3 | TRBV18 | NA | NA | CASSRGVTAGTDTQYF | TGTGCCAGCTCACGTGGGGTGACAGCGGGCACAGATACGCAGTATTTT
TRBJ2-2 | TRBV2 | many | NA | CASSPFGGTNTGELFF | TGTGCCAGCAGTCCCTTCGGCGGGACTAACACCGGGGAGCTGTTTTTT
TRBJ1-4 | TRBV6-1 | few | TRBD1 | CASSRDRINEKLFF | TGTGCCAGCAGTCGGGACAGGATTAATGAAAAACTGTTTTTT
TRBJ2-1 | TRBV3-1 | many | NA | CASSQDQVANEQFF | TGTGCCAGCAGCCAAGATCAGGTAGCGAATGAGCAGTTCTTC
TRBJ1-1 | TRBV5-1 | many | TRBD1 | CASSPGTAQNTEAFF | TGCGCCAGCAGCCCCGGGACAGCCCAGAACACTGAAGCTTTCTTT
TRBJ1-2 | TRBV25-1 | many | NA | CASSEFGNGGYTF | TGTGCCAGCAGTGAATTCGGCAACGGTGGCTACACCTTC
TRBJ2-3 | TRBV4-1 | many | NA | CASSQVQLDTDTQYF | TGCGCCAGCAGCCAAGTCCAACTAGATACAGATACGCAGTATTTT
TRBJ1-5 | TRBV12-3/TRBV12-4 | few | NA | CASRDPEGYQPQHF | TGTGCCAGCAGGGACCCAGAGGGATATCAGCCCCAGCATTTT
TRBJ2-2 | TRBV6-1 | few | NA | CASSTLRGRRGTGELFF | TGTGCCAGCAGTACCCTGCGAGGGAGGCGGGGCACCGGGGAGCTGTTTTTT
TRBJ2-1 | TRBV6-1 | few | TRBD1 | CASTPGQGDYNEQFF | TGTGCCAGCACCCCGGGACAGGGGGACTACAATGAGCAGTTCTTC